These T cell receptor beta chains were read from a single sample in a study of beta chain features in type 1 diabetes. Repertoires were generated with immunoSEQ multiplex PCR, while TCRdb's copy carries only in-frame clones and drops some. The sample yields roughly 700,000 clones, roughly an eighth seen once. The sample consisted of naive CD4+ T cells from blood. These receptors originate from a man younger than 30 with type 1 diabetes. Each CDR3 is given with its conserved first and last residue. A D gene is named only where the DNA matches it firmly. Clone size, where shown, is once, few, many, or a class for clones that have expanded.

>few|TRBJ1-1|NA|TRBV5-4
TGTGCCAGCGGAAGGACAGCGAACACTGAAGCTTTCTTT
CASGRTANTEAFF
>NA|TRBJ1-1|NA|TRBV7-2
TGTGCCAGCAGCTTAAATGTAGGCAGCTGGACTGAAGCTTTCTTT
CASSLNVGSWTEAFF
>NA|TRBJ1-2|NA|TRBV30
TGTGCCTGGAGTGGTCAGGGCTGGAGGATTAACTATGGCTACACCTTC
CAWSGQGWRINYGYTF
>NA|TRBJ1-1|TRBD1|TRBV4-1
TGCGCCAGCAGCCAGGGACAGGGGAAGAGTTTCCAAGAAGCTTTCTTT
CASSQGQGKSFQEAFF
>once|TRBJ2-5|NA|TRBV27
TGTGCCAGCAGTTTATTAGGTTTGGAGACCCAGTACTTC
CASSLLGLETQYF
>few|TRBJ2-7|TRBD1|TRBV30
TGTGCCTGGAGGCAGGGGGCGCCCTACGAGCAGTACTTC
CAWRQGAPYEQYF
>NA|TRBJ2-1|NA|TRBV15
TGTGCCACCAGCAGAAACACCGGGACCCCGCCCGGGGAGCAGTTCTTC
CATSRNTGTPPGEQFF
>NA|TRBJ2-2|TRBD1|TRBV7-7
TGTGCCAGCAGCGGACAGGGGGCGAACACCGGGGAGCTGTTTTTT
CASSGQGANTGELFF
>NA|TRBJ1-6|NA|TRBV21-1
TGTGCCAGCAGCAAAGGGGGCAAGGCTAGTCCACCCCTCCACTTT
CASSKGGKASPPLHF
>NA|TRBJ2-5|NA|TRBV7-2
TGTGCCAGCAGCGTCACAGGGGAGACCCAGTACTTC
CASSVTGETQYF
>NA|TRBJ1-1|NA|TRBV7-9
TGTGCCAGCAGCTTGGGAAGGCGGGAGAACACTGAAGCTTTCTTT
CASSLGRRENTEAFF
>few|TRBJ2-5|NA|TRBV25-1
TGTGCCAGCAGTGTCGGGCTCATGTACCAAGAGACCCAGTACTTC
CASSVGLMYQETQYF
>few|TRBJ2-5|NA|TRBV4-1
TGCGCCAGCAGCCCCGAATGGGCAATGGAGACCCAGTACTTC
CASSPEWAMETQYF
>few|TRBJ2-3|TRBD2|TRBV7-9
TGTGCCAGCAGCTTCTACAGCGGGGGGGGCACAGATACGCAGTATTTT
CASSFYSGGGTDTQYF
>few|TRBJ1-2|TRBD1|TRBV10-3
TGTGCCACCCGACATGGACAGGGGACGGATGGCTACACCTTC
CATRHGQGTDGYTF
>NA|TRBJ2-5|TRBD1|TRBV27
TGTGCCAGCAGCTTTGGACAGGCCCCCCAAGAGACCCAGTACTTC
CASSFGQAPQETQYF
>NA|TRBJ2-5|TRBD2|TRBV29-1
TGCAGCGGACTCCCGGGACTAGCGGGGTACGATCAAGAGACCCAGTACTTC
CSGLPGLAGYDQETQYF
>few|TRBJ2-6|TRBD1|TRBV7-9
TGTGCCAGCAGCTGGGGACAGGGCGTGTCGGGGGCCAACGTCCTGACTTTC
CASSWGQGVSGANVLTF
>few|TRBJ2-1|NA|TRBV6-1
TGTGCCAGCAGCGAACAACAAGAGAGCAATGAGCAGTTCTTC
CASSEQQESNEQFF
>few|TRBJ2-2|NA|TRBV28
TGTGCCAGCAGTTTGCCCAGAGACACCGGGGAGCTGTTTTTT
CASSLPRDTGELFF
>few|TRBJ2-3|NA|TRBV30
TGTGCCTGGAGTGGATCCGGGGATACGCAGTATTTT
CAWSGSGDTQYF
>NA|TRBJ1-6|NA|TRBV6-5
TGTGCCAGCATTCGAGGGTCAATCGATTCACCCCTCCACTTT
CASIRGSIDSPLHF
>NA|TRBJ2-7|NA|TRBV6-5
TGTGCCAGCAGTGTACAGGGATACGAGCAGTACTTC
CASSVQGYEQYF
>few|TRBJ1-5|NA|TRBV2
TGTGCCAGCAGCGGACAGTGGAATCAACCCCAGCATTTT
CASSGQWNQPQHF
>few|TRBJ1-5|NA|TRBV30
TGTGCCTGGGGAGTGGGAGGTGCGCCCCAGCATTTT
CAWGVGGAPQHF
>NA|TRBJ1-1|NA|TRBV4-2
TGTGCCAGCAACCCGGACGGCCTGAACACTGAAGCTTTCTTT
CASNPDGLNTEAFF
>few|TRBJ2-1|NA|TRBV7-8
TGTGCCAGCAGCTTAGAAGGCCTCTATGGGGATGAGCAGTTCTTC
CASSLEGLYGDEQFF
>NA|TRBJ2-7|TRBD1|TRBV18
TGTGCCAGCTCACCCCCTAGGACAGGGAGAGAGGACGAGCAGTACTTC
CASSPPRTGREDEQYF
>few|TRBJ1-1|NA|TRBV9
TGTGCCAGCAGCTTAGCCATGAACACTGAAGCTTTCTTT
CASSLAMNTEAFF
>NA|TRBJ2-6|NA|TRBV6-1
TGTGCCAGCAGAGAAACAGGGACTGGGGCCAACGTCCTGACTTTC
CASRETGTGANVLTF
>few|TRBJ1-2|NA|TRBV2
TGTGCCAGCAGTGATCAGGGCCCCTATGGCTACACCTTC
CASSDQGPYGYTF
>few|TRBJ1-4|NA|TRBV29-1
TGCAGCGTTGCTGGACAGCCTAATGAAAAACTGTTTTTT
CSVAGQPNEKLFF
>NA|TRBJ1-5|TRBD1|TRBV19
TGTGCCAGTAGCGGACAGGGTGGCAATCAGCCCCAGCATTTT
CASSGQGGNQPQHF
>NA|TRBJ1-4|TRBD1|TRBV5-6
TGTGCCAGCAGCGGGACAGCAACTAATGAAAAACTGTTTTTT
CASSGTATNEKLFF
>few|TRBJ2-2|TRBD1|TRBV29-1
TGCAGCGTTGGTGGGACAGGGAACACCGGGGAGCTGTTTTTT
CSVGGTGNTGELFF
>few|TRBJ1-6|TRBD1|TRBV10-3
TGTGCCGCTTTATCCGGGACAGGGATGTCACCCCTCCACTTT
CAALSGTGMSPLHF
>NA|TRBJ1-1|TRBD1|TRBV5-1
TGCGCCAGCAGCTTGGGCTCCGGACAGGGTGGCACTGAAGCTTTCTTT
CASSLGSGQGGTEAFF
>NA|TRBJ1-1|NA|TRBV7-3
TGTGCCAGCAGCTTAGGGGAGGACACTGAAGCTTTCTTT
CASSLGEDTEAFF